What follows are 23 T cell receptor beta chains derived from one specimen sequenced in a study of T cell repertoires in cytomegalovirus infection. Each CDR3 protein is one row after TCRdb ran MiXCR on the reads. The sample lists roughly 100,000 distinct CDR3 sequences; roughly 40% were seen once. The antigens these receptors bind are not known. This specimen was CD8+ T cells from cultured PBMCs, taken from culture after CMV antigen stimulation. These TCRs come from a human donor in good health (CMV status not recorded). Some clones in this sample may be carry-over from other donors' samples.

This clonotype was detected ten times or more. The V and J genes are TRBV5-1 and TRBJ1-1, with a tentative D call TRBD1 (6 bases). The V and J ends lost 2 bases and 4 bases respectively, with 21 bases between them. This CDR3 is 17 amino acids long. Germline CDR1 reads SGHRS; CDR2 reads YFSETQ. CDR3 amino acids: CASSFTPNRVGGTEAFF. CDR3 nucleotide sequence: TGCGCCAGCAGCTTTACGCCCAACAGGGTCGGAGGCACTGAAGCTTTCTTT.

Turning to this clonotype: A much larger clone sits a single nucleotide away, making a read error possible. V usage is TRBV11-1 and J usage is TRBJ2-7, with 7 bases fitting TRBD2. The germline CDR1 and CDR2 sequences are SGHAT and FQDESV (reference sequence). CDR3 length: 15 amino acids. The DNA for the CDR3 is TGTGTCAGCAGCTTAGAGCGGGGAAGCTCCTACGAGCAGTACTTC. It yields the protein CVSSLERGSSYEQYF.

V and J are TRBV7-6 and TRBJ1-1; 7 nucleotides align to TRBD1. This CDR3 is built from 16 residues. The V and J ends lost 4 bases and 2 bases, in that order; junction bases with no gene match: 10. CDR1 is SGHVS, CDR2 FNYEAQ, per germline. CDR3 residues: CASSSKRGDSNTEAFF. Written as DNA, the CDR3 is TGTGCCAGCAGCTCGAAGCGAGGGGACAGCAACACTGAAGCTTTCTTT.

V gene TRBV30 combines with J gene TRBJ2-7; 7 nucleotides agree with TRBD1. V gave up 2 bases and J gave up 4 bases; unmatched junction bases: 14. CDR3 length: 16 amino acids. Per germline, CDR1 GTSNPN and CDR2 SVGIG (reference sequence). The CDR3 loop is CAWSTRRGRGLYEQYF. The DNA of the CDR3 is TGTGCCTGGAGTACCCGCCGAGGCAGGGGGTTGTACGAGCAGTACTTC.

The CDR3 reads CSATRDRTFYNEQFF. DNA of the CDR3: TGCAGTGCTACCCGGGACAGGACGTTCTACAATGAGCAGTTCTTC. V and J are TRBV20-1 and TRBJ2-1, with TRBD1 matching over 8 bases. V lost 4 bases to trimming and J lost 3 bases; unmatched junction nucleotides: 8. This CDR3 region has 15 residues. Germline CDR1 is DFQATT and CDR2 is SNEGSKA (reference sequence).

The chain joins TRBV27 to TRBJ2-7; 8 bases match TRBD1. Germline assignment: CDR1 MNHEY and CDR2 SMNVEV (reference sequence). J lost 0 bases, V lost 4 bases, and 8 bases had no gene match. The CDR3 runs to 16 residues. Here the CDR3 reads CASSSGTGLVSYEQYF. The CDR3 DNA reads as TGTGCCAGCAGTTCTGGGACAGGCCTTGTCTCCTACGAGCAGTACTTC.

This chain joins TRBV4-1 and TRBJ1-2; D gene ambiguous. This CDR3 region has 17 residues. Germline V lookup: CDR1 MGHRA, CDR2 YSYEKL. Trimming removed 3 bases from V and 4 bases from J, with 21 bases in between. This chain's CDR3 is CASSQGLSSPVGYGYTF. The CDR3 DNA reads as TGCGCCAGCAGCCAGGGATTATCTTCCCCGGTAGGCTATGGCTACACCTTC.

J is TRBJ2-7 and V is TRBV5-6; TRBD1 matches 7 bases. Germline loops: CDR1 SGHDT, CDR2 YYEEEE. This CDR3 has 14 amino acids. V was pared by 0 bases and J by 4 bases, with 4 bases of the junction left unmatched. This CDR3 is CASSLATGKYEQYF. In DNA, the CDR3 is TGTGCCAGCAGCTTGGCGACAGGGAAATACGAGCAGTACTTC.

This clonotype was seen once. V usage is TRBV27 and J usage is TRBJ1-2; no definite D call. CDR1 is MNHEY and CDR2 is SMNVEV in the germline V gene (reference sequence). V dropped 6 bases and J dropped 3 bases, with 17 bases sitting between them. CDR3 length: 15 residues. The CDR3 region is CASSPGRAAHYGYTF. The CDR3 DNA sequence: TGTGCCAGCAGCCCCGGTAGGGCAGCCCACTATGGCTACACCTTC.

In DNA form, the CDR3 reads TGTGCCAGCAGTTTTCCCGTTCCTAGCGGGGGCTCAGATACGCAGTATTTT. Translation gives CASSFPVPSGGSDTQYF. V gene TRBV28 combines with J gene TRBJ2-3; 10 nucleotides agree with TRBD2. This CDR3 has 17 residues. Trimming at V came to 3 bases and at J to 4 bases, leaving 10 bases not matched to a gene. Germline V CDR1 and CDR2: MDHEN, SYDVKM.

This chain uses TRBV27 with TRBJ2-7, with a possible D match to TRBD1 (5 bases). V gave up 2 bases and J gave up 0 bases, with 14 bases separating them. The CDR3 is 16 amino acids. The germline V gene encodes CDR1 MNHEY and CDR2 SMNVEV (reference sequence). CDR3 DNA: TGTGCCAGCAGTTTAATAGGGGATTCTTCCTCCTACGAGCAGTACTTC. Protein product: CASSLIGDSSSYEQYF.

This rearrangement joins TRBV4-1 to TRBJ2-2; possible D gene TRBD2, 5 bases. V was pared by 3 bases and J by 3 bases, with 11 bases between. This CDR3 is built from 15 residues. CDR1 and CDR2 (germline): MGHRA, YSYEKL. The CDR3 protein is CASSQFGSDTGELFF. In DNA, the CDR3 is TGCGCCAGCAGCCAGTTTGGTAGCGACACCGGGGAGCTGTTTTTT.

V gene TRBV7-8 combines with J gene TRBJ2-2, with 8 bases fitting TRBD2. The CDR3 sequence is 17 residues long. The junction had 11 bases not matched to a gene; V was cut back by 5 bases and J by 3 bases. Germline V lookup: CDR1 SGHVS, CDR2 FQNEAQ. This CDR3 is CASSISISGDHTGELFF. The CDR3 DNA follows: TGTGCCAGCAGCATCTCCATTAGCGGGGACCACACCGGGGAGCTGTTTTTT.

The J gene is TRBJ2-2, the V gene TRBV6-2 or TRBV6-3, with no clear D. V lost 2 bases, J lost 1 base, and 8 bases lay in between. This CDR3 contains 15 residues. Germline V lookup: CDR1 MNHEY, CDR2 SVGEGT. CDR3 protein: CASSYGPKNTGELFF. The CDR3 DNA is TGTGCCAGCAGTTACGGACCTAAGAACACCGGGGAGCTGTTTTTT.

This clonotype was seen only a few times. The V gene is TRBV28, the J gene TRBJ1-4; no firm D call. This CDR3 has 15 amino acids. V lost 5 bases and J lost 0, with 10 bases in between. Germline lookup yields CDR1 MDHEN and CDR2 SYDVKM. CDR3 residues: CASSRDRATNEKLFF. As DNA, the CDR3 is TGTGCCAGCAGTCGAGACCGAGCAACTAATGAAAAACTGTTTTTT. The full variable domain, rest sourced from reference TRBV28 and TRBJ1-4, is DVKVTQSSRYLVKRTGEKVFLECVQDMDHENMFWYRQDPGLGLRLIYFSYDVKMKEKGDIPEGYSVSREKKERFSLILESASTNQTSMYLCASSRDRATNEKLFFGSGTQLSVL.

V and J are TRBV6-1 and TRBJ2-5; D call uncertain. The V end was cut by 4 bases, the J end by 3 bases, with 9 bases between. This CDR3 contains 13 residues. The V gene's germline CDR1 is MNHNS and CDR2 SASEGT. Here the CDR3 reads CASSGLTEETQYF. CDR3 sequence (DNA): TGTGCCAGCAGTGGACTGACCGAAGAGACCCAGTACTTC.

This clonotype was seen only a few times. The chain uses TRBV12-3 or TRBV12-4 and TRBJ1-1; D gene ambiguous. Trimming removed 5 bases from V and 3 bases from J, with 19 bases in between. This CDR3 is built from 16 residues. The DNA for the CDR3 is TGTGCCAGCAGTCCCACGGCGTCCACTTCACACACTGAAGCTTTCTTT. Translating gives CASSPTASTSHTEAFF.

The genes are TRBV4-1 and TRBJ2-2; D is ambiguous. The CDR3 runs to 15 residues. Trimming took off 0 bases at V and 3 bases at J, with 8 bases between the two ends. Looked up from germline, CDR1 is MGHRA and CDR2 is YSYEKL. CDR3 DNA sequence: TGCGCCAGCAGCCAAGATATGGGGTACACCGGGGAGCTGTTTTTT. Translated, it gives CASSQDMGYTGELFF.

This sequence joins TRBV12-2 and TRBJ2-7. TRBV12-2 is a pseudogene locus. This CDR3 is 10 amino acids long. The CDR3, as DNA: TGTGCAAGTCGCTTCCCTTATCTCTACTTC. This sequence encodes CASRFPYLYF.

This sequence joins TRBV5-6 and TRBJ2-1, with TRBD1 identical over 12 bases. Losses at the gene ends were 0 bases for V and 10 bases for J; bases not matched to a gene: 11. The CDR3 runs 17 residues. Looked up from germline, CDR1 is SGHDT and CDR2 is YYEEEE. CDR3 amino acids: CASSLAAGQGASREQFF. For the CDR3, the DNA is TGTGCCAGCAGCTTGGCGGCGGGACAGGGGGCCTCCCGGGAGCAGTTCTTC.

This chain links TRBV12-3 or TRBV12-4 with TRBJ2-1, with D possibly TRBD1 on 5 matching bases. The CDR3 has 15 amino acids. Trimming took off 5 bases at V and 4 bases at J, with 15 bases between the two ends. CDR3 region: CASSVFVGAYNEQFF. The CDR3 region has the DNA TGTGCCAGCAGTGTTTTTGTAGGGGCGTACAATGAGCAGTTCTTC.

There are many counts of this clonotype. This chain uses TRBV29-1 with TRBJ1-1; D remains ambiguous. The CDR3 consists of 15 residues. V was shortened by 5 bases and J by 0 bases, with 16 bases between the two germline ends. Germline assignment: CDR1 SQVTM and CDR2 ANQGSEA. The CDR3 region is CSVKPPSWMNTEAFF. DNA for the CDR3: TGCAGCGTTAAACCCCCTTCTTGGATGAACACTGAAGCTTTCTTT.

This clonotype was recorded a few times. This rearrangement joins TRBV12-3 or TRBV12-4 to TRBJ2-5, with D possibly matching TRBD1 (5 bases). CDR3 length: 13 residues. Trimming pared 6 bases from V and 5 bases from J, leaving 13 bases between. The CDR3 region is CASSLDSGETQYF. The DNA of the CDR3 is TGTGCCAGCAGCCTCGACAGTGGCGAGACCCAGTACTTC.